The clone carrying this TCR beta chain has ten or more counts. The target antigen is unknown. The data are from a study of T-cell memory formation after mild COVID-19. Background on the study: Among the donors, TCR clusters were largely specific to each donor. Study-level results: Later expanders leaned toward CD4+, whereas clones contracting from day 15 to 85 were balanced CD4/CD8. Pre-infection memory already had some responding clones, implying cross-reactive memory joined.

This CDR3 spans 11 amino acids. CDR1 SEHNR and CDR2 FQNEAQ come from the germline V gene (reference sequence). V was pared by 6 bases and J by 6 bases, with 9 bases between. TCRdb recomputed calls from the 5' RACE reads with MiXCR, one row per CDR3 protein. The sample includes 400,000 or so distinct CDR3 sequences, about 20% seen only once; the top ten take around 8.4%. The sample was PBMCs or a T cell subset sorted from them (not recorded which). The chain links TRBV7-9 to TRBJ2-7, with D uncertain. The TCR originated in an adult woman who had mild COVID-19 (a few samples of this study predate the infection). Cell type and time point are not known. The CDR3 bases are TGTGCCAGCAGTTTATACGGCGAGCAGTACTTC. This sequence encodes CASSLYGEQYF.